This TCR beta chain was captured in a study of blood T cell repertoires in COVID-19. Looking at the study overall: T cells, B-cell-depleted T cells, or PBMCs provided the cDNA or gDNA that served as material.

Germline V gene lookup returns CDR1 MNHEY and CDR2 SVGAGI. The CDR3 is 13 amino acids. V gave up 5 bases and J gave up 13 bases, with 15 bases separating them. Sequencing used immunoSEQ multiplex PCR; TCRdb keeps in-frame clones, though not all of them. This sample has about 140,000 clones; about 75% occur once, and the top ten carry around 3.2%. The table lists this clone with a count of one. The rearrangement links TRBV6-5 to TRBJ1-6, with TRBD1 as a possible D gene (5 bases). The sample taken for sequencing was PBMCs or T cells enriched from blood (not recorded which). This clonotype was obtained from a woman aged 45-59 years who had recovered from COVID-19. The CDR3 DNA follows: TGTGCCAGCAGTCCTGCTCGGGAGGGGCCCCTCCACTTT. It encodes CASSPAREGPLHF.